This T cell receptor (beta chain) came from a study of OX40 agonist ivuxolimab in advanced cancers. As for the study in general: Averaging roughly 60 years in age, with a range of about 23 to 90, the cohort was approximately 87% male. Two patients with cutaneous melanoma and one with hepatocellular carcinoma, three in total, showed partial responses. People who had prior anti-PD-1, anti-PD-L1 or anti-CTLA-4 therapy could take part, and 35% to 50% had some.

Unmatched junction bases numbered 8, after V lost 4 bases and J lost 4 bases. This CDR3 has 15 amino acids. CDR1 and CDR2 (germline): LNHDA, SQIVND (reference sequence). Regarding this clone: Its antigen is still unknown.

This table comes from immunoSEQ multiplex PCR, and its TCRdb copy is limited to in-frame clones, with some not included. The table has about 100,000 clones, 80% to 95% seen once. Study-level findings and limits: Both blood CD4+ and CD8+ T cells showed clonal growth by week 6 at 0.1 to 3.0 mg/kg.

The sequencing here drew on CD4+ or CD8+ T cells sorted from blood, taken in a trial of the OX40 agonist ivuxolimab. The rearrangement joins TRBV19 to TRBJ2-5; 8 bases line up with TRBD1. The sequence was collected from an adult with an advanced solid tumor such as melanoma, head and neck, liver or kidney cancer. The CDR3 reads CASSTFQGAGETQYF. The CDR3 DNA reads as TGTGCCAGTAGTACCTTCCAGGGGGCGGGAGAGACCCAGTACTTC.